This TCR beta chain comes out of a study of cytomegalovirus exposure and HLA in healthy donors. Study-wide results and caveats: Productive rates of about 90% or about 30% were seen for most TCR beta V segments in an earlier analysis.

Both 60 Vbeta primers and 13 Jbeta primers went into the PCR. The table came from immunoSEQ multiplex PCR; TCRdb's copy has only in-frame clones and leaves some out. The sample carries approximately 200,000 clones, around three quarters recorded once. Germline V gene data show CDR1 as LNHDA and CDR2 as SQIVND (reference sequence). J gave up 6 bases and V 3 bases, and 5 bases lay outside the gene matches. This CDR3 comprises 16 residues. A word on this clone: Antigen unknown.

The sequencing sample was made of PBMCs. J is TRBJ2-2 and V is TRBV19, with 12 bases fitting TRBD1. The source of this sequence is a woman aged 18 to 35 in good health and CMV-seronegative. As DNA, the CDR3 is TGTGCCAGTAGTATCATCGGGACAGGGGGCTCCGGGGAGCTGTTTTTT. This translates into CASSIIGTGGSGELFF. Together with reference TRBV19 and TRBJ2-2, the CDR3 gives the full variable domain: DGGITQSPKYLFRKEGQNVTLSCEQNLNHDAMYWYRQDPGQGLRLIYYSQIVNDFQKGDIAEGYSVSREKKESFPLTVTSAQKNPTAFYLCASSIIGTGGSGELFFGEGSRLTVL.